A selection of T cell receptor beta chains follows, all from one sample in a study of shared clonotypes between healthy human individuals. Using immunoSEQ multiplex PCR, the repertoire was profiled, and TCRdb retains in-frame clones only, with some absent. The sample consists of some 2 million clones, 85% to 95% of them appearing once. Specimen: naive CD4+ T cells sorted from blood. Source of these receptors: a man younger than 35 in good health. The CDR3 runs from the conserved cysteine through the conserved F or W. The D gene is left open where the match is weak. Rows give clone size only sometimes, using once, few, many, or a class for an expanded clone.

j_call clone_size d_call v_call cdr3_nt cdr3_aa
TRBJ2-1 NA TRBD2 TRBV6-5 TGTGCCAGCAGAGAAGCTAGCGGGAACAATGAGCAGTTCTTC CASREASGNNEQFF
TRBJ1-4 NA NA TRBV18 TGTGCCAGCTCACCAGGTGTTGGGGAAAAACTGTTTTTT CASSPGVGEKLFF
TRBJ1-6 NA NA TRBV10-2 TGCGCCAGCAGTGAAGGGGTAGGTTCACCCCTCCACTTT CASSEGVGSPLHF
TRBJ1-5 once NA TRBV30 TGTGCCTGGAGTCCAAACCGGGACGGATACAATCAGCCCCAGCATTTT CAWSPNRDGYNQPQHF
TRBJ2-1 NA NA TRBV6-5 TGTGCCAGCAGGGGACTCGGGGCTCTCAATGAGCAGTTCTTC CASRGLGALNEQFF
TRBJ1-1 NA NA TRBV25-1 TGTGCCAGCGCGTTAAACACTGAAGCTTTCTTT CASALNTEAFF
TRBJ1-1 NA NA TRBV5-4 TGTGCCAGCAGCTTGGATGGGGGGCTTGGGTCTGAAGCTTTCTTT CASSLDGGLGSEAFF
TRBJ2-7 NA TRBD2 TRBV7-9 TGTGCCAGCAGCTTAGATTTTCTCAAAGGGGAGGGCGACGAGCAGTACTTC CASSLDFLKGEGDEQYF
TRBJ2-3 NA TRBD2 TRBV6-1 TGTGCCAGCAGTGACTTAACCGGACTAGCGGGAGGGCCGACAGATACGCAGTATTTT CASSDLTGLAGGPTDTQYF
TRBJ2-3 NA NA TRBV11-2 TGTGCCAGCAGCTTTCAGCTAGCCGGGGGAGATACGCAGTATTTT CASSFQLAGGDTQYF
TRBJ1-1 NA NA TRBV18 TGTGCCAGCTCGCGGAGGATCCAGAACACTGAAGCTTTCTTT CASSRRIQNTEAFF
TRBJ2-3 NA TRBD2 TRBV9 TGTGCCAGCAGCGCTAGCGGGTTGACAGATACGCAGTATTTT CASSASGLTDTQYF
TRBJ1-2 NA NA TRBV7-2 TGTGCCAGCAGCTCGAGGGGGGACCGAAAAAACTATGGCTACACCTTC CASSSRGDRKNYGYTF
TRBJ1-5 NA TRBD1 TRBV30 TGTGCCTGGTCTGGTCCTGGGACAGGGAGCCGACAGCCCCAGCATTTT CAWSGPGTGSRQPQHF
TRBJ2-3 NA TRBD2 TRBV28 TGTGCCAGCAGTTTAGGTCTAGCGGGGGGCCGGTCCTCAGATACGCAGTATTTT CASSLGLAGGRSSDTQYF
TRBJ2-2 NA NA TRBV10-3 TGTGCCATCAGTGAGTCGATTTTTAGCTCCGGGGAGCTGTTTTTT CAISESIFSSGELFF
TRBJ2-2 NA NA TRBV10-3 TGTGCCATCAGTGAGTCGTGGGGAAACGGGGAGCTGTTTTTT CAISESWGNGELFF
TRBJ1-2 NA TRBD1 TRBV19 TGTGCCAGTAGTATAGGGGCACAGGGGGCTTATGGCTACACCTTC CASSIGAQGAYGYTF
TRBJ2-7 NA NA TRBV7-8 TGTGCCAGCAGCTTAGCGGCGGTCTACGAGCAGTACTTC CASSLAAVYEQYF
TRBJ1-4 NA NA TRBV10-3 TGTGCCATCAGCGTCGTGGCGGGGGGTGAAAAACTGTTTTTT CAISVVAGGEKLFF
TRBJ2-3 NA NA TRBV11-2 TGTGCCAGCAGCTTAGGGGAGCATACGCAGTATTTT CASSLGEHTQYF
TRBJ2-6 NA NA TRBV11-2 TGTGCCAGCAGCTTATTTAGCATAAGCTCTGGGGCCAACGTCCTGACTTTC CASSLFSISSGANVLTF
TRBJ1-5 NA NA TRBV2 TGTGCCAGCAGTGGAGATGGCAATCAGCCCCAGCATTTT CASSGDGNQPQHF
TRBJ1-5 NA NA TRBV19 TGTGCCAGTAGTGGAGGCAGGGATCAGCCCCAGCATTTT CASSGGRDQPQHF
TRBJ1-5 once NA TRBV5-6 TGTGCCAGCAGCTTGTTCGGCAATCAGCCCCAGCATTTT CASSLFGNQPQHF
TRBJ2-1 NA TRBD2 TRBV6-6 TGTGCCAGCAGTCCCAGAGCTAGCGGGAGCAATGAGCAGTTCTTC CASSPRASGSNEQFF
TRBJ2-7 NA TRBD1 TRBV7-2 TGTGCCAGCAGCTTAGCCGGGACAGGGACCTTCGAGCAGTACTTC CASSLAGTGTFEQYF
TRBJ2-1 NA TRBD2 TRBV13 TGTGCCAGCAGCCCCCCCATCTGGACTAGCGAGTACAATGAGCAGTTCTTC CASSPPIWTSEYNEQFF
TRBJ1-1 NA NA TRBV6-1 TGTGCCAGCAGGACGGGCCTCATGAACACTGAAGCTTTCTTT CASRTGLMNTEAFF
TRBJ2-7 NA TRBD1 TRBV5-1 TGCGCCAGCAGCCCTACCTCCGGGACAGGGGGTAGCGAGCAGTACTTC CASSPTSGTGGSEQYF
TRBJ2-1 NA NA TRBV11-2 TGTGCCAGCAGCAGAGCCGACAATGAGCAGTTCTTC CASSRADNEQFF
TRBJ1-2 NA TRBD1 TRBV9 TGTGCCAGCAGCTCTAGGGACAGGGGGTTCTATGGCTACACCTTC CASSSRDRGFYGYTF
TRBJ1-2 NA NA TRBV7-3 TGTGCCAGCAGCCCACAAGCAGATCATGGCTACACCTTC CASSPQADHGYTF
TRBJ2-7 once TRBD1 TRBV6-5 TGTGCCAGCAGTAGCCCGGGACAGCCTTCCTACGAGCAGTACTTC CASSSPGQPSYEQYF
TRBJ1-5 NA NA TRBV2 TGTGCCAGCAAGGGCGGAATTAGCAATCAGCCCCAGCATTTT CASKGGISNQPQHF
TRBJ2-6 NA NA TRBV19 TGTGCCGGGGGCGCTGGGGCCAACGTCCTGACTTTC CAGGAGANVLTF
TRBJ2-3 NA TRBD2 TRBV7-2 TGTGCCAGCAGCGTAACCGGGACTAGCGGCACAGATACGCAGTATTTT CASSVTGTSGTDTQYF
TRBJ2-3 NA NA TRBV4-1 TGCGCCAGCAGCCCGAGGGGGTTGGATACGCAGTATTTT CASSPRGLDTQYF
TRBJ1-2 NA NA TRBV2 TGTGCCAGCGGACAGAACTATGGCTACACCTTC CASGQNYGYTF
TRBJ2-7 NA NA TRBV6-5 TGTGCCAGCAGTTACGCCAGAAATTCCTACGAGCAGTACTTC CASSYARNSYEQYF
TRBJ1-3 NA NA TRBV6-1 TGTGCCAGCAGTGACGCCCGAGGAAGCTCTGGAAACACCATATATTTT CASSDARGSSGNTIYF
TRBJ1-1 NA NA TRBV6-1 TGTGCCAGCAGTCCGGGACAACTCAAGAGCACTGAAGCTTTCTTT CASSPGQLKSTEAFF
TRBJ2-7 NA NA TRBV19 TGTGCCAGTAGTACCTCGGACAAATCCTACGAGCAGTACTTC CASSTSDKSYEQYF
TRBJ2-1 once NA TRBV18 TGTGCCAGCTCACCCCGAAGTTTGCCCCATGAGCAGTTCTTC CASSPRSLPHEQFF
TRBJ2-3 NA TRBD1 TRBV10-3 TGTGCCATCAGTGAATGGGACAGGGAAGGTTCAGATACGCAGTATTTT CAISEWDREGSDTQYF